Detailed here is one T cell receptor beta chain. As yet, its antigen is unknown. Generated by immunoSEQ multiplex PCR, the TCRdb table keeps only in-frame clones and is missing some. The table lists about 270,000 clones, roughly 93% of them singletons, with 0.5% to 0.7% in the top ten. These data originate in a study of T cell responses to AZD1222 COVID-19 vaccine. Second-dose recipients at about 4 or about 12 weeks were treated as one pooled group. Study-wide findings and caveats: Increases in Spike-specific TCR breadth and depth were seen after two AZD1222 doses.

After removal of 5 bases from V and 4 bases from J, the junction contained 5 bases not matched to a gene. This CDR3 contains 14 residues. Germline V gene sequence: CDR1 MNHEY, CDR2 SVGEGT. The sequencing here drew on peripheral blood, taken 28 days after the second AZD1222 dose. This TCR was recovered from an adult who received the AZD1222 COVID-19 vaccine. This chain uses TRBV6-2 or TRBV6-3 with TRBJ1-1; 9 nucleotides agree with TRBD1. Written as DNA, the CDR3 is TGTGCCAGCAGTGTGACAGGGGGGACCACTGAAGCTTTCTTT. This codes for CASSVTGGTTEAFF.